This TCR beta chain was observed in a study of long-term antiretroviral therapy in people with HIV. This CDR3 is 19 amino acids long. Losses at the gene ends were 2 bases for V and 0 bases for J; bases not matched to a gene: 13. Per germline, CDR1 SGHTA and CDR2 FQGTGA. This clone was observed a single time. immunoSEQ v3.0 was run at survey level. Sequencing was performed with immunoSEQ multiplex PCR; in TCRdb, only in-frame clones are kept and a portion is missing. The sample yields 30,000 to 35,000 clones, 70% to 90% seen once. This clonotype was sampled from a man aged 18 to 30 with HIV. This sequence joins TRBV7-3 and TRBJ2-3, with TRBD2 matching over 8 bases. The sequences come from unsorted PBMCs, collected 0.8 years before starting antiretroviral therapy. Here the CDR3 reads CASSLRGGPGLRSTDTQYF. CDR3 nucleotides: TGTGCCAGCAGCTTACGCGGGGGGCCGGGGCTGAGAAGCACAGATACGCAGTATTTT.